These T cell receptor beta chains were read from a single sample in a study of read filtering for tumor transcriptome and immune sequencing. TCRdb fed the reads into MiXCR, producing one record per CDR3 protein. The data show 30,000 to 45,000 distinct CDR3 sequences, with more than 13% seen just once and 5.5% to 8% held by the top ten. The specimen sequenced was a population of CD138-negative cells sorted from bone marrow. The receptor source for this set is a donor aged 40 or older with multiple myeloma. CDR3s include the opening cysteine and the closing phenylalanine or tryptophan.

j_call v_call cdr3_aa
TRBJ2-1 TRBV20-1 CSARPPGGRVNEQFF
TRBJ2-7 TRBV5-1 CASRRTTDTVEQYF
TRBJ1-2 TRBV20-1 CSARDRFRDYTF
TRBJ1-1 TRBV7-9 CASSEENTEAFF
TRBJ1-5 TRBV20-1 CSARPLRGSNQPQHF
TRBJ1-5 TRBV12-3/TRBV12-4 CASSPLGRDQPQHF
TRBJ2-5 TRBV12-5 CASGLQQGYEETQYF
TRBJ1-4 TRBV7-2 CASRRGQNEKLSF
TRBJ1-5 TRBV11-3 CASSLGGVGQPQHF
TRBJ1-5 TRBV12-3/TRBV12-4 CASSLLGLGPNQPQHF
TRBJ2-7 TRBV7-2 CASSLGPQSYEQYF
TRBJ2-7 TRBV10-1 CASFRTGEKIEQYF
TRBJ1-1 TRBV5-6 CASSLPVNTEALF
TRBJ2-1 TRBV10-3 CAISAGQGAYNEQFF
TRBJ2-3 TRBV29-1 CSVDGQGIDTQYF
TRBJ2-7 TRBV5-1 CASSLDRGSSYEQYF
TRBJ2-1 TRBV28 CASSRGGTSPYNEQFF
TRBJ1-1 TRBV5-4 CASSSGQGNTEALF
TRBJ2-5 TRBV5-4 CASSPHGGYQETQYF
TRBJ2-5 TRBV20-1 CSAYDRAKETQYF
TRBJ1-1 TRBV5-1 CASSFDPPNTEAFF
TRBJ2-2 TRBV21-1 CASSQNSTNTGELFF
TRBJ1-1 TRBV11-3 CASSLDGNKAFF
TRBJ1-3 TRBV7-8 CASSYRGSGNTIYF
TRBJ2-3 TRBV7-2 CASSLVGTGSTDTQYF
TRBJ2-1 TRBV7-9 CASLPLAGGPDEQFF
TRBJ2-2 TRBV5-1 CASSLQGGNTGELFF
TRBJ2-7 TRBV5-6 CASSLVPGREEQYF
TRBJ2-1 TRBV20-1 CSARRLAGASYNEQFF
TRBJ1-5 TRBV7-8 CASSRGNTIYSNQPQHF
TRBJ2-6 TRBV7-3 CASSLSLGRVNADVLTF
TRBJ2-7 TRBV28 CASSRGGTPYEQYF
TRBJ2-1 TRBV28 CASSSSAGMGDNEQFF
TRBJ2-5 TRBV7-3 CASSMDRNQETQYF
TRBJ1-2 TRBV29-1 CSVQAQISHGYTF
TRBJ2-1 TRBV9 CASSGGTHNEQFF
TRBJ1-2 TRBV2 CASSPTAQDYGYTF
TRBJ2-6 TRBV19 CASTGSSGANVLTF
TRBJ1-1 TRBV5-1 CASSDGHTEAFF
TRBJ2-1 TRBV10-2 CASSDVGDRGKDEQFF
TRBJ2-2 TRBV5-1 CASSSTGNTGELFF
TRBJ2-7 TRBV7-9 CASSLVESYEQYF
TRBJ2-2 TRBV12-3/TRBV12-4 CASSLRGRGLRTGELFF